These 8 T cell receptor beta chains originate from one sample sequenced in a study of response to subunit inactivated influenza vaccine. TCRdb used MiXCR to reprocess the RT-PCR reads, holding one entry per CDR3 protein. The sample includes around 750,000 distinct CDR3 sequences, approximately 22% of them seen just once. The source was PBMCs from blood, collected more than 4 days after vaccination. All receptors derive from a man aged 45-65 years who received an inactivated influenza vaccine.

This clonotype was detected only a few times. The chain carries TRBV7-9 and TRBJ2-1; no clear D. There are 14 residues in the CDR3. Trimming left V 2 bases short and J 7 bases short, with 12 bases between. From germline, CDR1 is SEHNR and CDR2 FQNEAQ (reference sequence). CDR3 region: CASSLSTVQNEQFF. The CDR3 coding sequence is TGTGCCAGCAGCTTAAGCACGGTGCAAAATGAGCAGTTCTTC.

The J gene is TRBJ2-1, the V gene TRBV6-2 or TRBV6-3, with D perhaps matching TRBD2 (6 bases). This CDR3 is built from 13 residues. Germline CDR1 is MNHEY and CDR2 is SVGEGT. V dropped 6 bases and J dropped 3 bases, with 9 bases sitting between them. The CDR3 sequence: CASRDYNYNEQFF. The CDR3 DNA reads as TGTGCCAGCAGGGACTACAACTACAATGAGCAGTTCTTC.

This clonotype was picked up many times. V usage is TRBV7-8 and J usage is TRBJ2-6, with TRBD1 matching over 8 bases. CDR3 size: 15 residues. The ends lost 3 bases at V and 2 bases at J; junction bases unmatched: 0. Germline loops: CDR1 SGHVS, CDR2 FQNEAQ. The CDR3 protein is CASSLDRAGANVLTF. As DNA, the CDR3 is TGTGCCAGCAGCTTGGACAGGGCTGGGGCCAACGTCCTGACTTTC. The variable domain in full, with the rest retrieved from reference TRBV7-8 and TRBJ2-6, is GAGVSQSPRYKVAKRGQDVALRCDPISGHVSLFWYQQALGQGPEFLTYFQNEAQLDKSGLPSDRFFAERPEGSVSTLKIQRTQQEDSAVYLCASSLDRAGANVLTFGAGSRLTVL.

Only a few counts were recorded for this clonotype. Written as DNA, the CDR3 is TGTGCCAGCAGCGGGACGGAGCCCTACTACAATGAGCAGTTCTTC. Protein sequence: CASSGTEPYYNEQFF. The gene calls are TRBV2 and TRBJ2-1; D possibly matches TRBD1 or TRBD2 (5 bases each). Germline V gene data show CDR1 as SNHLY and CDR2 as FYNNEI. Trimming removed 6 bases from V and 3 bases from J, with 15 bases in between. The CDR3 is 15 residues long.

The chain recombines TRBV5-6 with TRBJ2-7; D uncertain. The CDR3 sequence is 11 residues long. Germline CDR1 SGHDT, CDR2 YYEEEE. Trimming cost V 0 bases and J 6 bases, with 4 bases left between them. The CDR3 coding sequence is TGTGCCAGCAGCTTGGAGGCCGAGCAGTACTTC. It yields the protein CASSLEAEQYF.

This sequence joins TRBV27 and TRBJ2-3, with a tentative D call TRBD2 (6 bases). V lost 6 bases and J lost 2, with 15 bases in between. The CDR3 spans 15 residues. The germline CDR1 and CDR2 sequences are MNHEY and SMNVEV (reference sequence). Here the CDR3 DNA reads TGTGCCAGCAGCCGCGGGGCCATATTCACAGATACGCAGTATTTT. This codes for CASSRGAIFTDTQYF.

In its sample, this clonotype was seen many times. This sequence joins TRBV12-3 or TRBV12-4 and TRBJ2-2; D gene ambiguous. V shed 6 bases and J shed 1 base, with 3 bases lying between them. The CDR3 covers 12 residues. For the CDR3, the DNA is TGTGCCAGCAGAGAGAACACCGGGGAGCTGTTTTTT. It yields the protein CASRENTGELFF.

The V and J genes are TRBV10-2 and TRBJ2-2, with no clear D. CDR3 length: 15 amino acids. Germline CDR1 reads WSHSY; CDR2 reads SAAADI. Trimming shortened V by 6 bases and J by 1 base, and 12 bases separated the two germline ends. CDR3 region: CASRLTELNTGELFF. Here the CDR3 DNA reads TGCGCCAGCAGACTTACCGAATTGAACACCGGGGAGCTGTTTTTT.